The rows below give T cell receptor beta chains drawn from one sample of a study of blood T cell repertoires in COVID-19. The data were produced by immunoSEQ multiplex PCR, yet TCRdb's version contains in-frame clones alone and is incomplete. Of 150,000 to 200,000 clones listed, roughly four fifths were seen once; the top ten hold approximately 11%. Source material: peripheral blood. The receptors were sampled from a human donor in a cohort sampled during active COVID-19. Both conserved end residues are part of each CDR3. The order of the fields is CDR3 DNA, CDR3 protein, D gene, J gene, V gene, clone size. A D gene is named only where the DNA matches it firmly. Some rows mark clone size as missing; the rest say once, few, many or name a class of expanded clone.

TGTGCCAGCAGCCCAGGACTAGCGGGGCTCAATGAGCAGTTCTTC	CASSPGLAGLNEQFF	TRBD2	TRBJ2-1	TRBV3-1/TRBV3-2	-
TGCAGCGCTGTATCCGGGAAGGACACTGAAGCTTTCTTT	CSAVSGKDTEAFF	-	TRBJ1-1	TRBV29-1	-
TGTGCCAGCAGCTCCTGGGCTCTGCCGACAGATACGCAGTATTTT	CASSSWALPTDTQYF	-	TRBJ2-3	TRBV7-2	-
TGTGCCAGCAGTTACCAGAGCGGGGGGGCGCATGAGCAGTTCTTC	CASSYQSGGAHEQFF	TRBD2	TRBJ2-1	TRBV6-5	-
TGTGCCAGCAGCTCTCCGGACATCGAAGAGACCCAGTACTTC	CASSSPDIEETQYF	-	TRBJ2-5	TRBV7-8	-
TGTGCCAGTTTACAAGGGGGCGCGGTGACTGAAGCTTTCTTT	CASLQGGAVTEAFF	TRBD1	TRBJ1-1	TRBV28	-
TGCGCCAGCAGCGGGGGGGTTCTTTACGGCGAGCAGTACTTC	CASSGGVLYGEQYF	TRBD2	TRBJ2-7	TRBV5-1	-
TGCGCCAGGGGCTCGGACAGGGGAAATAGGGACGAGCAGTACTTC	CARGSDRGNRDEQYF	TRBD1	TRBJ2-7	TRBV4-3	-
TGTGCCAGCGGAGGGGACAGGTACAATGAGCAGTTCTTC	CASGGDRYNEQFF	TRBD1	TRBJ2-1	TRBV5-4	once
TGTGCCAGTTGGAGCTCCTACAATGAGCAGTTCTTC	CASWSSYNEQFF	-	TRBJ2-1	TRBV5-6	-
TGTGCCAGCAGTTACCCGGGACAGGGTGGGGAAAAACTGTTTTTT	CASSYPGQGGEKLFF	TRBD1	TRBJ1-4	TRBV6-5	few
TGTGCCAGCAGCTTAGGGGCGGGACCTCACGCGCAGTATTTT	CASSLGAGPHAQYF	-	TRBJ2-3	TRBV7-9	-